This passage covers 13 T cell receptor beta chains from one sample sequenced in a study of blood T cell repertoires in COVID-19. TCRdb keeps only in-frame clones here, not all; method: immunoSEQ multiplex PCR. The table includes some 100,000 clones, around 90% detected once. The sample was peripheral blood. Receptors originate from a woman in her seventies with acute or convalescent COVID-19.

The rearrangement uses TRBV28 and TRBJ2-7; D is possibly TRBD2 (7 bases). The V gene's germline CDR1 is MDHEN and CDR2 SYDVKM. Deletions cut 7 bases from V and 6 bases from J, with 22 bases between. This CDR3 region has 15 residues. The CDR3 here is CASMKGLGGLGEQYF. The CDR3 region has the DNA TGTGCCAGCATGAAGGGCCTCGGGGGGCTAGGCGAGCAGTACTTC.

This clone has more than one count but fewer than ten. At one boundary the junction diverges from the germline segment, which might be a read error. The DNA of the CDR3 is TGTGCCAGCAGTCCCCTTGTAATGAGACTCACTTATTTT. Translating it yields CASSPLVMRLTYF. The chain has TRBV28 and TRBJ1-1; D unresolved. Germline values: CDR1 MDHEN, CDR2 SYDVKM. This CDR3 comprises 13 residues.

This sequence joins TRBV28 and TRBJ1-4; D may be TRBD1 (5 bases). CDR3 length: 14 residues. In germline, CDR1 is MDHEN, CDR2 SYDVKM. The ends were cut back, 6 bases at V and 5 bases at J, with 13 bases in the middle. CDR3 DNA sequence: TGTGCCAGCAGCTGGGACTGGGAGAATGAAAAACTGTTTTTT. It translates to CASSWDWENEKLFF.

V usage is TRBV10-1 and J usage is TRBJ2-5; 11 nucleotides agree with TRBD2. V lost 4 bases to trimming and J lost 6 bases; unmatched junction nucleotides: 13. The germline V gene encodes CDR1 WNHNN and CDR2 SYGVQD (reference sequence). The CDR3 has 17 residues. CDR3 protein: CASSVNTGTSGRQTQYF. The CDR3 DNA follows: TGCGCCAGCAGTGTTAACACCGGGACTAGCGGCCGACAGACCCAGTACTTC.

This chain joins TRBV20-1 and TRBJ2-7, with D possibly TRBD2 on 5 matching bases. The germline V gene has CDR1 DFQATT and CDR2 SNEGSKA (reference sequence). The CDR3 totals 15 residues. The ends were cut back, 3 bases at V and 1 base at J, with 16 bases in the middle. CDR3 DNA sequence: TGCAGTGCTAGTGAGGGAGCTCCCACATCCTACGAGCAGTACTTC. It codes for CSASEGAPTSYEQYF.

This clone was seen a single time. The chain combines TRBV18 with TRBJ1-2; 8 bases match TRBD1. Germline V CDR1 and CDR2: KGHSH, LQKENI. CDR3 length: 13 amino acids. V lost 3 bases to trimming and J lost 8 bases; unmatched junction nucleotides: 5. CDR3 DNA: TGTGCCAGCTCACCCCAGACAGGGGACGGCTACACCTTC. This codes for CASSPQTGDGYTF.

V usage is TRBV29-1 and J usage is TRBJ2-5; 9 bases map to TRBD2. After removal of 2 bases from V and 5 bases from J, the junction contained 9 bases not matched to a gene. Germline V gene lookup returns CDR1 SQVTM and CDR2 ANQGSEA. This CDR3 contains 15 residues. CDR3 loop: CSVERGGAVSETQYF. The CDR3 DNA sequence: TGCAGCGTTGAACGCGGGGGGGCGGTTTCGGAGACCCAGTACTTC.

The genes are TRBV7-2 and TRBJ1-3, with D possibly matching TRBD1 (5 bases). Germline V gene sequence: CDR1 SGHTA, CDR2 FQGNSA. Trimming stripped 3 bases from V and 4 bases from J, with 10 bases between. The CDR3 consists of 14 residues. CDR3 loop: CASSFGGSGNTIYF. For the CDR3, the DNA is TGTGCCAGCAGCTTCGGGGGGTCCGGAAACACCATATATTTT.

This clone is a singleton in its sample. The chain joins TRBV5-4 to TRBJ1-6, with a weak D call TRBD1 (6 bases). The CDR3 has 14 amino acids. V lost 0 bases to trimming and J lost 14 bases, with 15 bases between them. Germline V gene sequence: CDR1 SGHNT, CDR2 YYREEE (reference sequence). The CDR3 loop reads CASSLDAQGVALHF. The CDR3 DNA sequence: TGTGCCAGCAGCTTGGACGCACAGGGTGTGGCCCTCCACTTT.

The chain employs TRBV28 and TRBJ1-2; 9 nucleotides match TRBD1. Germline V gives CDR1 MDHEN, CDR2 SYDVKM. V dropped 6 bases and J dropped 0; count of bases not matched to a gene: 8. This CDR3 is built from 16 residues. The CDR3 loop reads CASRAGTGRANYGYTF. The DNA for the CDR3 is TGTGCCAGCAGGGCAGGGACAGGGAGGGCTAACTATGGCTACACCTTC.

The rearrangement links TRBV6-5 to TRBJ2-5; D unresolved. Per germline, CDR1 MNHEY and CDR2 SVGAGI. This CDR3 has 12 residues. V was shortened by 8 bases and J by 0 bases, with 7 bases between the two germline ends. The chain's CDR3 is CASGLYQETQYF. CDR3 bases: TGTGCCAGCGGGCTGTACCAAGAGACCCAGTACTTC.

This rearrangement joins TRBV13 to TRBJ2-7; 9 bases match TRBD2. Germline lookup yields CDR1 PRHDT and CDR2 FYEKMQ (reference sequence). This CDR3 has 15 residues. The trim removed 3 bases at V and 5 bases at J, leaving 8 bases unmatched. CDR3 coding DNA: TGTGCCAGCAGCTTTCTGGCGGGGGGGTTCCACGAGCAGTACGTC. Its protein is CASSFLAGGFHEQYV.

This rearrangement joins TRBV18 to TRBJ2-7; TRBD1 agrees at 11 bases. Germline trimming cut 4 bases from V and 3 bases from J; bases unmatched to any gene: 5. The CDR3 has 15 amino acids. CDR1 KGHSH and CDR2 LQKENI come from the germline V gene. The CDR3 coding sequence is TGTGCCAGCTCACAGGGGACAGGGGGAATCTACGAGCAGTACGTC. Amino acids: CASSQGTGGIYEQYV.